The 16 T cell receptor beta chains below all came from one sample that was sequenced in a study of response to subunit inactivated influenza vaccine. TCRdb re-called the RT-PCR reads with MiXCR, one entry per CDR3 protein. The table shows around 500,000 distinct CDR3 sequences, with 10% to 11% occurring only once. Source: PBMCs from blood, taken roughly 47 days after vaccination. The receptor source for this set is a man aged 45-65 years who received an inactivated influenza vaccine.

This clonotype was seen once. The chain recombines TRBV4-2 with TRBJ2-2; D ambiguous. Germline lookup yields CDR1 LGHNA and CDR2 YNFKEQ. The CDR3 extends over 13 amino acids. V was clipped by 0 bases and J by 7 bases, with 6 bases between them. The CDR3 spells CASSQERVGELFF. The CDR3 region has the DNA TGTGCCAGCAGCCAAGAAAGGGTCGGGGAGCTGTTTTTT.

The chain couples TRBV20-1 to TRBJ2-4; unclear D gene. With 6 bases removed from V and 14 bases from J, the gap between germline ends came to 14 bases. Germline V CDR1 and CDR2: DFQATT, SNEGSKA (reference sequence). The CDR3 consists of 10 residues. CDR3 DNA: TGCAGTGCCCGGACGAACATAGAGTACTTC. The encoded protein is CSARTNIEYF.

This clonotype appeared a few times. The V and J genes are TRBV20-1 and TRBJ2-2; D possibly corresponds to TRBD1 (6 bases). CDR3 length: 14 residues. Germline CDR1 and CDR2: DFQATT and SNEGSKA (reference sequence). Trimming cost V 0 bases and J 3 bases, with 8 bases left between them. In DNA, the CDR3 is TGCAGTGCTAGAGACGGACAGTACACCGGGGAGCTGTTTTTT. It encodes CSARDGQYTGELFF.

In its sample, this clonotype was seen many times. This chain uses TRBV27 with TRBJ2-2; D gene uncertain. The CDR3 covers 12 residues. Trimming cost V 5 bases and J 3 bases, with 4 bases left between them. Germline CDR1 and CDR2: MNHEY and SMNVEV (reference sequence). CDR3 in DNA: TGTGCCAGCAGTCCTTACACCGGGGAGCTGTTTTTT. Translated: CASSPYTGELFF.

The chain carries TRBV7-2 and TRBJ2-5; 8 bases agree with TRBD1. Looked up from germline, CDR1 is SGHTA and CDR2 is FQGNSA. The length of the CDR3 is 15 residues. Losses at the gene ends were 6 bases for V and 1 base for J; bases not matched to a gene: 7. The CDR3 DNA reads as TGTGCCAGCAGTCAGGGGGCCTACTTCCAAGAGACCCAGTACTTC. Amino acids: CASSQGAYFQETQYF. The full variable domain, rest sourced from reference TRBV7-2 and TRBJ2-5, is GAGVSQSPSNKVTEKGKDVELRCDPISGHTALYWYRQSLGQGLEFLIYFQGNSAPDKSGLPSDRFSAERTGGSVSTLTIQRTQQEDSAVYLCASSQGAYFQETQYFGPGTRLLVL.

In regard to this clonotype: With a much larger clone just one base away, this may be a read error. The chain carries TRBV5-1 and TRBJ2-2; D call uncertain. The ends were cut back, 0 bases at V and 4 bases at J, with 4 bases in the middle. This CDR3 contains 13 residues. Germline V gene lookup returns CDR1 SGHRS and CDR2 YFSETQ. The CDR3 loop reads CASSLEITGELFF. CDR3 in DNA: TGCGCCAGCAGCTTGGAGATCACCGGGGAGCTGTTTTTT.

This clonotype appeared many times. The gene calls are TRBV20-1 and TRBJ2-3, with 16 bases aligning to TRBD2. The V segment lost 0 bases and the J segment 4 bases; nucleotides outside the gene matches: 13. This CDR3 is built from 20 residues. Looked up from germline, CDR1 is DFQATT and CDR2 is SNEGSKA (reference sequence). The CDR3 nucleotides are TGCAGTGCTAGAGATCCCGGGACTAGCGGGAGGGCTTTGACCCCAGATACGCAGTATTTT. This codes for CSARDPGTSGRALTPDTQYF.

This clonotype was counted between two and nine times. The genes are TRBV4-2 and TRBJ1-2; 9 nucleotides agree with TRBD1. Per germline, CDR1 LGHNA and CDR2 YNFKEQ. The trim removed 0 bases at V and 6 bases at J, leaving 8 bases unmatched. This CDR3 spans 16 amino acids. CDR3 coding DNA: TGTGCCAGCAGCCAAGAACCGCTGACAGGGGGGGATGGCTACACCTTC. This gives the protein CASSQEPLTGGDGYTF.

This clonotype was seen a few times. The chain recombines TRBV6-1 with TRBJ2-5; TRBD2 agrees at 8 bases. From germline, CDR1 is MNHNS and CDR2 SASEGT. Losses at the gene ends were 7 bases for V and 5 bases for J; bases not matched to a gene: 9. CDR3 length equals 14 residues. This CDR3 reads CASTQAGGSETQYF. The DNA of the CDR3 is TGTGCCAGCACCCAGGCGGGGGGCAGTGAGACCCAGTACTTC.

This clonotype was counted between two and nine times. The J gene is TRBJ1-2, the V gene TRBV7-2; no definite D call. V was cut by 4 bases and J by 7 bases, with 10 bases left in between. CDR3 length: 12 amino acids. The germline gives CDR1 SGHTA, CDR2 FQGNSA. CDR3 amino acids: CASSSDILGYTF. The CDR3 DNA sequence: TGTGCCAGCAGCTCCGACATACTTGGCTACACCTTC.

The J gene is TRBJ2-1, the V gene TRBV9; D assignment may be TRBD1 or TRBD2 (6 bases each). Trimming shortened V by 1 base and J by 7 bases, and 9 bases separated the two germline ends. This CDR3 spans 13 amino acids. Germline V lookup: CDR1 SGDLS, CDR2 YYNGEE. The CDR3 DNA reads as TGTGCCAGCAGCGTATTAGGGGGGAATGAGCAGTTCTTC. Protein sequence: CASSVLGGNEQFF.

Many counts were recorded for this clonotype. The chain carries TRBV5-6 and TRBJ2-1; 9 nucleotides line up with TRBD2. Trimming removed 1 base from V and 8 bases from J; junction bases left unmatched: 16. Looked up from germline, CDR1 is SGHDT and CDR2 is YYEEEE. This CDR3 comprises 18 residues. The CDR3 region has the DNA TGTGCCAGCAGCTTGCGTAGCGGGGGACGAACGGTGGGCGATGAGCAGTTCTTC. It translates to CASSLRSGGRTVGDEQFF.

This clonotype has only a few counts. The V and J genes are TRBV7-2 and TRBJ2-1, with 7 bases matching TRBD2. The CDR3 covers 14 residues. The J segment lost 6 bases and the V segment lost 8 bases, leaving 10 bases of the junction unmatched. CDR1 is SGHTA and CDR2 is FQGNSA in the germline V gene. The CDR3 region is CASLRGGPLNEQFF. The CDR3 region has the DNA TGTGCCAGCCTCCGGGGAGGGCCCCTCAATGAGCAGTTCTTC.

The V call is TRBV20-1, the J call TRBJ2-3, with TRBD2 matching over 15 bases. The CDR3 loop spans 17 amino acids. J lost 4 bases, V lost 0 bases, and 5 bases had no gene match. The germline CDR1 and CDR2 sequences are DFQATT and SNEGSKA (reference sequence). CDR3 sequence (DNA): TGCAGTGCTAGAGAGGGGACTAGCGGGAGGTGGGCAGATACGCAGTATTTT. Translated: CSAREGTSGRWADTQYF.

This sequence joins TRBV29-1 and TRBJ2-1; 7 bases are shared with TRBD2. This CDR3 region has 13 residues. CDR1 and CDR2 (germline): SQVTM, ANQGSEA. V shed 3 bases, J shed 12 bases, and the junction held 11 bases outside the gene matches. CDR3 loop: CSVDLSSGSRQFF. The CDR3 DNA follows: TGCAGCGTTGATCTTTCTAGCGGTTCGCGGCAGTTCTTC.

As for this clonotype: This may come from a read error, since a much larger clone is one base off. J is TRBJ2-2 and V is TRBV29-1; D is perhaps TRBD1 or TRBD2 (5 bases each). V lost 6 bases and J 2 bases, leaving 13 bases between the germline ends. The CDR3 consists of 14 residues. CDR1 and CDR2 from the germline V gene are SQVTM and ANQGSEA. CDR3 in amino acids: CSVVLGDNTGELFF. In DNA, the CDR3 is TGCAGCGTGGTTTTGGGGGACAACACCGGGGAGCTGTTTTTT.